The 29 T cell receptor beta chains presented below share a single source sample, sequenced in a study of blood T cell repertoires in COVID-19. Produced via immunoSEQ multiplex PCR; TCRdb's table is partial and in-frame only. The sample consists of more than 75,000 clones, around four fifths of them appearing once. The sequenced sample consisted of peripheral blood. The origin of the receptors is a human donor in a cohort sampled during active COVID-19.

This clone was seen once. The chain is built from TRBV29-1 and TRBJ1-1; no clear D gene. Germline V gives CDR1 SQVTM, CDR2 ANQGSEA. Trimming cost V 6 bases and J 4 bases, with 6 bases left between them. The CDR3 is 10 residues long. The CDR3 protein is CSVRGTEAFF. The CDR3 DNA is TGCAGCGTCAGAGGCACTGAAGCTTTCTTT.

The chain has TRBV19 and TRBJ2-7, with TRBD2 matching over 10 bases. V lost 5 bases, J lost 3 bases, and 7 bases stayed unmatched. This CDR3 region has 15 residues. Germline CDR1 and CDR2: LNHDA and SQIVND (reference sequence). CDR3 sequence: CASSLSGRPDYEQYF. DNA of the CDR3: TGTGCCAGTAGTCTTAGCGGGAGGCCAGACTACGAGCAGTACTTC.

V gene TRBV10-3 combines with J gene TRBJ2-1, with 11 positions matching TRBD2. The CDR3 contains 17 residues. Germline V gene data show CDR1 as ENHRY and CDR2 as SYGVKD. After removal of 0 bases from V and 9 bases from J, the junction contained 10 bases not matched to a gene. Here the CDR3 DNA reads TGTGCCATCAGTGAGTCCAATAGCGGGGGGGCCAGGAGTGAGCAGTTCTTC. The encoded protein is CAISESNSGGARSEQFF.

This clone was seen a handful of times. The chain employs TRBV19 and TRBJ1-5, with no clear D. Trimming pared 6 bases from V and 0 bases from J, leaving 18 bases between. From germline, CDR1 is LNHDA and CDR2 SQIVND (reference sequence). The length of the CDR3 is 17 residues. The CDR3, as DNA: TGTGCCAGTAGGCAAACAGCTAATCCGTATAGCAATCAGCCCCAGCATTTT. Amino acid sequence: CASRQTANPYSNQPQHF.

The chain carries TRBV14 and TRBJ2-2, with 7 bases matching TRBD1. V shed 4 bases and J 6 bases; nucleotides not matched to a gene: 5. Germline V gene lookup returns CDR1 SGHDN and CDR2 FVKESK. There are 14 residues in the CDR3. The CDR3 protein is CASSRQGWAGELFF. The CDR3 coding sequence is TGTGCCAGCAGCCGACAGGGTTGGGCCGGGGAGCTGTTTTTT.

This clone was counted only a few times. V and J are TRBV27 and TRBJ2-4, with 8 bases matching TRBD1. CDR1 is MNHEY and CDR2 is SMNVEV in the germline V gene (reference sequence). The CDR3 runs to 14 residues. With V trimmed by 6 bases and J by 5 bases, 6 bases remained unmatched. The DNA of the CDR3 is TGTGCCAGCAGGACGACAGGGGCCCAAAACATTCAGTACTTC. Amino acid sequence: CASRTTGAQNIQYF.

This chain joins TRBV18 and TRBJ1-5, with 8 nucleotides matching TRBD1. V was pared by 2 bases and J by 3 bases, with 3 bases of the junction left unmatched. This CDR3 is 15 amino acids long. CDR1 KGHSH and CDR2 LQKENI come from the germline V gene. The CDR3 loop reads CASSPRDRNNQPQHF. The CDR3 DNA reads as TGTGCCAGCTCACCAAGGGACAGGAACAATCAGCCCCAGCATTTT.

V gene TRBV5-1 combines with J gene TRBJ1-1; TRBD1 aligns across 10 bases. The ends lost 4 bases at V and 4 bases at J; junction bases unmatched: 7. The CDR3 is 15 amino acids. Germline V lookup: CDR1 SGHRS, CDR2 YFSETQ. Here the CDR3 reads CASSGTGQGLTEAFF. The CDR3, as DNA: TGCGCCAGCAGCGGGACGGGACAGGGGCTCACTGAAGCTTTCTTT.

This clone has a single count. The chain is built from TRBV25-1 and TRBJ2-7; 11 bases map to TRBD1. Germline V gene lookup returns CDR1 MGHDK and CDR2 SYGVNS. CDR3 length equals 14 residues. V dropped 3 bases and J dropped 4; count of bases not matched to a gene: 2. The CDR3 DNA follows: TGTGCCAGCAGTGATTGGGACAGGGGGTACGAGCAGTACTTC. It encodes CASSDWDRGYEQYF.

V and J are TRBV19 and TRBJ1-1; D ambiguous. CDR3 length: 12 amino acids. V lost 5 bases and J 1 base, leaving 5 bases between the germline ends. CDR1 and CDR2 from the germline V gene are LNHDA and SQIVND (reference sequence). As DNA, the CDR3 is TGTGCCAGTAGTTTCCGGAACACTGAAGCTTTCTTT. Its protein is CASSFRNTEAFF.

V usage is TRBV28 and J usage is TRBJ2-7; D may be TRBD1 (5 bases). Between the trimmed V and J ends, which lost 0 bases and 6 bases, there was a span of 21 bases. Germline V gives CDR1 MDHEN, CDR2 SYDVKM. The CDR3 consists of 17 residues. The CDR3 DNA sequence: TGTGCCAGCAGTTTATGGGGCAGGGCGTATGCCGGCCTCGAGCAGTACTTC. As protein: CASSLWGRAYAGLEQYF. The full variable domain, in which reference TRBV28 and TRBJ2-7 provide the parts outside the CDR3, is DVKVTQSSRYLVKRTGEKVFLECVQDMDHENMFWYRQDPGLGLRLIYFSYDVKMKEKGDIPEGYSVSREKKERFSLILESASTNQTSMYLCASSLWGRAYAGLEQYFGPGTRLTVT.

Here the CDR3 reads CASSLRPGGSVLVETQYF. CDR3 DNA: TGTGCCAGCAGCTTGAGACCGGGCGGGAGCGTGTTAGTAGAGACCCAGTACTTC. V is TRBV5-6 and J is TRBJ2-5; TRBD2 agrees at 7 bases. The length of the CDR3 is 18 residues. Germline loops: CDR1 SGHDT, CDR2 YYEEEE. V lost 1 base and J lost 4; bases outside the gene matches: 16.

The rearrangement links TRBV5-1 to TRBJ2-2; D is possibly TRBD1 (6 bases). V dropped 3 bases and J dropped 7 bases, with 13 bases sitting between them. There are 14 residues in the CDR3. In germline, CDR1 is SGHRS, CDR2 YFSETQ. DNA of the CDR3: TGCGCCAGCAGCTCACAGGGTGGTGGCGGGGAGCTGTTTTTT. Its translation is CASSSQGGGGELFF.

The rearrangement joins TRBV11-3 to TRBJ2-7, with 7 bases aligning to TRBD2. Germline-derived CDR1 and CDR2 are SGHNT and YENEEA. V shed 4 bases and J 0 bases; nucleotides not matched to a gene: 6. This CDR3 has 15 residues. The CDR3 spells CASSSQTSTSYEQYF. The DNA of the CDR3 is TGTGCCAGCAGCTCGCAGACTAGCACCTCCTACGAGCAGTACTTC.

V is TRBV2 and J is TRBJ1-4, with TRBD1 identical over 8 bases. Trimming cost V 8 bases and J 8 bases; bases outside gene matches: 7. The CDR3 contains 13 residues. Germline CDR1 SNHLY, CDR2 FYNNEI. CDR3 sequence reads: CASGGQGREKLFF. Written as DNA, the CDR3 is TGTGCCAGCGGTGGACAGGGAAGGGAAAAACTGTTTTTT.

The chain employs TRBV6-5 and TRBJ1-2; 10 positions agree with TRBD1. The CDR3 is 12 amino acids. Looked up from germline, CDR1 is MNHEY and CDR2 is SVGAGI. V dropped 8 bases and J dropped 9; count of bases not matched to a gene: 6. CDR3: CASRPGQGSYTF. The CDR3, as DNA: TGTGCCAGCCGACCGGGACAGGGGAGCTACACCTTC.

V and J are TRBV28 and TRBJ2-1; 7 bases agree with TRBD1. Germline V gene data show CDR1 as MDHEN and CDR2 as SYDVKM. This CDR3 region has 16 residues. Trimming at V came to 5 bases and at J to 0 bases, leaving 7 bases not matched to a gene. The CDR3 spells CASSPRAGGSYNEQFF. The CDR3 DNA reads as TGTGCCAGCAGTCCCCGTGCAGGGGGCTCCTACAATGAGCAGTTCTTC.

CDR3 sequence: CASSLDTDNSPLHF. CDR3 coding DNA: TGCGCCAGCAGCTTGGACACCGATAATTCACCCCTCCACTTT. The chain couples TRBV5-1 to TRBJ1-6; no definite D call. The germline V gene encodes CDR1 SGHRS and CDR2 YFSETQ. The V end lost 0 bases, the J end lost 5 bases, and 6 bases lay between the germline ends. This CDR3 contains 14 residues. Looking up the rest from reference TRBV5-1 and TRBJ1-6 gives the full variable domain: KAGVTQTPRYLIKTRGQQVTLSCSPISGHRSVSWYQQTPGQGLQFLFEYFSETQRNKGNFPGRFSGRQFSNSRSEMNVSTLELGDSALYLCASSLDTDNSPLHFGNGTRLTVT.

CDR3 nucleotides: TGTGCCAGCAGTGTTTTCGCAGATAGCACAGATACGCAGTATTTT. It codes for CASSVFADSTDTQYF. The V call is TRBV27, the J call TRBJ2-3, with D unclear. V lost 5 bases and J lost 0, with 12 bases in between. The CDR3 consists of 15 residues. CDR1 is MNHEY, CDR2 SMNVEV, per germline (reference sequence).

V usage is TRBV7-8 and J usage is TRBJ1-6, with D perhaps matching TRBD1 (6 bases). The CDR3 runs 16 residues. V gave up 5 bases and J gave up 9 bases, with 20 bases separating them. Germline CDR1 SGHVS, CDR2 FQNEAQ. CDR3 DNA: TGTGCCAGCAGCGTCTTAAGTAGCGGGACAATTTCACCCCTCCACTTT. The encoded protein is CASSVLSSGTISPLHF.

The chain carries TRBV5-1 and TRBJ1-2; TRBD1 is a possible D gene (6 bases). This CDR3 contains 13 residues. Germline CDR1 reads SGHRS; CDR2 reads YFSETQ. V was clipped by 0 bases and J by 4 bases, with 7 bases between them. The CDR3 is CASSLDRAYGYTF. In DNA form, the CDR3 reads TGCGCCAGCAGCTTGGACAGGGCCTATGGCTACACCTTC.

The chain has TRBV19 and TRBJ1-6; D not resolved. Germline values: CDR1 LNHDA, CDR2 SQIVND (reference sequence). CDR3 length: 14 residues. Trimming took off 3 bases at V and 0 bases at J, with 3 bases between the two ends. The CDR3 DNA follows: TGTGCCAGTAGTATCAGCTCCTATAATTCACCCCTCCACTTT. It encodes CASSISSYNSPLHF.

The chain uses TRBV29-1 and TRBJ2-7; D may be TRBD1 (5 bases). Germline CDR1 and CDR2: SQVTM and ANQGSEA. CDR3 size: 12 residues. Trimming left V 6 bases short and J 3 bases short, with 12 bases between. CDR3 DNA sequence: TGCAGCGTCACAGGACGGATCTACGAGCAGTACTTC. Protein sequence: CSVTGRIYEQYF.

The chain recombines TRBV7-9 with TRBJ2-7; TRBD1 agrees at 7 bases. Unmatched junction bases numbered 3, after V lost 4 bases and J lost 0 bases. Germline CDR1 reads SEHNR; CDR2 reads FQNEAQ (reference sequence). The CDR3 totals 14 residues. CDR3 DNA sequence: TGTGCCAGCAGCTCGGGACAGAGCTCCTACGAGCAGTACTTC. Translation: CASSSGQSSYEQYF.

The genes are TRBV27 and TRBJ2-7; 10 nucleotides match TRBD2. J gave up 3 bases and V 3 bases, and 14 bases lay outside the gene matches. Germline values: CDR1 MNHEY, CDR2 SMNVEV (reference sequence). The CDR3 covers 18 residues. The CDR3 sequence is CASSFRASGAGGLYEQYF. The CDR3 DNA is TGTGCCAGCAGTTTCCGCGCCTCAGGAGCGGGAGGGCTCTACGAGCAGTACTTC.

This chain links TRBV10-1 with TRBJ2-1; 8 bases align to TRBD2. Trimming took 4 bases from V and 4 from J; bases not matched to a gene: 9. CDR1 and CDR2 from the germline V gene are WNHNN and SYGVQD (reference sequence). The CDR3 covers 16 residues. CDR3 DNA sequence: TGCGCCAGCAGTGTCGAGGGTAGCGGGGTTTACAATGAGCAGTTCTTC. Protein product: CASSVEGSGVYNEQFF.

V is TRBV21-1 and J is TRBJ2-7; TRBD1 was called by the table and not checked on the DNA. TRBV21-1 is a pseudogene locus. CDR3 length: 17 residues. The CDR3 region is CASSKIRDRGRSYEQYF. In nucleotides, the CDR3 is TGTGCCAGCAGCAAAATACGGGACAGGGGGCGGTCCTACGAGCAGTACTTC.

This clone occurred once. This sequence joins TRBV12-3 or TRBV12-4 and TRBJ1-2, with D possibly TRBD1 on 5 matching bases. Trimming shortened V by 3 bases and J by 2 bases, and 7 bases separated the two germline ends. This CDR3 region has 13 residues. This CDR3 is CASSLGPNYGYTF. CDR3 bases: TGTGCCAGCAGTTTGGGGCCGAACTATGGCTACACCTTC.

The table lists this clone with a count of one. The V call is TRBV19, the J call TRBJ2-2; 7 bases agree with TRBD1. Germline V gives CDR1 LNHDA, CDR2 SQIVND (reference sequence). After removal of 5 bases from V and 10 bases from J, the junction contained 10 bases not matched to a gene. The CDR3 runs to 14 residues. Written as DNA, the CDR3 is TGTGCCAGTAGTGCGGACGACAGGGTTGCGGAGCTGTTTTTT. It codes for CASSADDRVAELFF.